This passage covers 11 T cell receptor beta chains from one sample sequenced in a study of OX40 agonist ivuxolimab in advanced cancers. Assay: immunoSEQ multiplex PCR; the TCRdb copy retains only in-frame clones and omits some. The top ten hold around 7.8% of the sample, which has about 83,000 clones, approximately 84% seen once. Material: CD4+ or CD8+ T cells sorted from blood, obtained in a trial of the OX40 agonist ivuxolimab. These receptors were collected from an adult with an advanced solid tumor such as melanoma, head and neck, liver or kidney cancer.

There are a few counts of this clone. The chain employs TRBV30 and TRBJ2-7, with 7 bases aligning to TRBD1. The ends lost 0 bases at V and 3 bases at J; junction bases unmatched: 2. The CDR3 spans 13 residues. Per germline, CDR1 GTSNPN and CDR2 SVGIG (reference sequence). The CDR3 sequence: CAWSVGQLYEQYF. CDR3 coding DNA: TGTGCCTGGAGTGTGGGACAGCTCTACGAGCAGTACTTC. Drawing the rest from reference TRBV30 and TRBJ2-7, the complete variable domain is SQTIHQWPATLVQPVGSPLSLECTVEGTSNPNLYWYRQAAGRGLQLLFYSVGIGQISSEVPQNLSASRPQDRQFILSSKKLLLSDSGFYLCAWSVGQLYEQYFGPGTRLTVT.

This chain connects TRBV7-9 to TRBJ2-3, with 12 bases lining up with TRBD2. This CDR3 comprises 16 residues. The junction had 3 bases not matched to a gene; V was cut back by 2 bases and J by 3 bases. CDR1 SEHNR and CDR2 FQNEAQ come from the germline V gene (reference sequence). The CDR3 loop reads CASSLNLAGGTDTQYF. The CDR3 bases are TGTGCCAGCAGCTTAAATCTAGCGGGAGGGACAGATACGCAGTATTTT.

V usage is TRBV11-2 and J usage is TRBJ2-5, with D unclear. Germline V lookup: CDR1 SGHAT, CDR2 FQNNGV. This CDR3 comprises 15 residues. With 2 bases removed from V and 0 bases from J, the gap between germline ends came to 10 bases. As DNA, the CDR3 is TGTGCCAGCAGCTTACAACTGGCCAACCAAGAGACCCAGTACTTC. It translates to CASSLQLANQETQYF.

The chain uses TRBV6-1 and TRBJ2-7; tentative D call: TRBD1 (5 bases). V lost 0 bases, J lost 0 bases, and 12 bases lay in between. Germline CDR1 MNHNS, CDR2 SASEGT. The CDR3 length is 16 residues. The CDR3 nucleotides read TGTGCCAGCAGTGAAGCAGACGACAGCCTCTCCTACGAGCAGTACTTC. This encodes CASSEADDSLSYEQYF.

The chain links TRBV19 to TRBJ2-1; D ambiguous. V was trimmed by 4 bases and J by 5 bases, leaving 12 bases between them. The CDR3 extends over 14 amino acids. CDR1 is LNHDA and CDR2 is SQIVND in the germline V gene (reference sequence). The CDR3 here is CASSTPNTNNEQFF. For the CDR3, the DNA is TGTGCCAGTAGTACCCCGAATACAAACAATGAGCAGTTCTTC.

The rearrangement joins TRBV27 to TRBJ2-5; no firm D call. In germline, CDR1 is MNHEY, CDR2 SMNVEV (reference sequence). This CDR3 region has 14 residues. V lost 5 bases to trimming and J lost 0 bases, with 10 bases between them. DNA of the CDR3: TGTGCCAGCAGTCCAACTGCGTACCAAGAGACCCAGTACTTC. This gives the protein CASSPTAYQETQYF.

This sequence joins TRBV30 and TRBJ1-6; D gene ambiguous. The CDR3 is 14 amino acids. With 1 base removed from V and 8 bases from J, the gap between germline ends came to 12 bases. Germline V gene lookup returns CDR1 GTSNPN and CDR2 SVGIG (reference sequence). The chain's CDR3 is CAWSGGGQHSPLHF. CDR3 sequence (DNA): TGTGCCTGGAGTGGGGGTGGGCAGCATTCACCCCTCCACTTT.

This clone appeared a few times. This rearrangement joins TRBV18 to TRBJ2-3, with 8 bases matching TRBD2. The CDR3 is 14 residues long. Germline loops: CDR1 KGHSH, CDR2 LQKENI. Trimming removed 2 bases from V and 5 bases from J; junction bases left unmatched: 3. CDR3 in DNA: TGTGCCAGCTCACCATCGGCGGGAGGAGATACGCAGTATTTT. This encodes CASSPSAGGDTQYF. Full variable domain (outside the CDR3, taken from reference TRBV18 and TRBJ2-3): NAGVMQNPRHLVRRRGQEARLRCSPMKGHSHVYWYRQLPEEGLKFMVYLQKENIIDESGMPKERFSAEFPKEGPSILRIQQVVRGDSAAYFCASSPSAGGDTQYFGPGTRLTVL.

The V call is TRBV18, the J call TRBJ1-1, with D uncertain. The V end was cut by 5 bases, the J end by 0 bases, with 7 bases between. Germline V CDR1 and CDR2: KGHSH, LQKENI. The CDR3 is 13 residues long. The CDR3: CASSGAMNTEAFF. Here the CDR3 DNA reads TGTGCCAGCTCAGGCGCCATGAACACTGAAGCTTTCTTT.

The V gene is TRBV27, the J gene TRBJ2-1, with unresolved D. This CDR3 has 13 residues. CDR1 is MNHEY, CDR2 SMNVEV, per germline (reference sequence). V lost 2 bases to trimming and J lost 2 bases, with 4 bases between them. In DNA, the CDR3 is TGTGCCAGCAGTTTAAGTACCTACAATGAGCAGTTCTTC. Its translation is CASSLSTYNEQFF.

The rearrangement joins TRBV27 to TRBJ2-7; D unclear. The CDR3 length is 13 residues. CDR1 and CDR2 from the germline V gene are MNHEY and SMNVEV (reference sequence). Trimming pared 2 bases from V and 2 bases from J, leaving 7 bases between. In DNA form, the CDR3 reads TGTGCCAGCAGTTTAGGCAGTACCTACGAGCAGTACTTC. Translation gives CASSLGSTYEQYF.